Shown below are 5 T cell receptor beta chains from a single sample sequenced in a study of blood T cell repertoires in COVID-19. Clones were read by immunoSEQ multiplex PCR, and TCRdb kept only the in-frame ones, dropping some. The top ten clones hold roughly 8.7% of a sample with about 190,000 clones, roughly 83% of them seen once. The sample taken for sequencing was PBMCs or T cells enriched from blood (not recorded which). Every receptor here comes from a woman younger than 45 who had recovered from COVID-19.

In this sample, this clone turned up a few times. The CDR3 region is CASSLAGRGLAGSEQYF. In DNA form, the CDR3 reads TGTGCCAGCAGCTTAGCAGGAAGGGGACTAGCGGGATCCGAGCAGTACTTC. The rearrangement links TRBV7-9 to TRBJ2-7; 13 nucleotides match TRBD2. The J segment lost 6 bases and the V segment lost 0 bases, leaving 8 bases of the junction unmatched. This CDR3 is 17 amino acids long. Per the germline V gene, CDR1 is SEHNR and CDR2 is FQNEAQ (reference sequence).

CDR3 region: CASSESPVSYEQYF. The CDR3 DNA sequence: TGTGCCAGCAGTGAATCCCCGGTCTCCTACGAGCAGTACTTC. The V and J genes are TRBV25-1 and TRBJ2-7; D is undetermined. The CDR3 has 14 residues. CDR1 and CDR2 from the germline V gene are MGHDK and SYGVNS. V dropped 1 base and J dropped 0 bases, with 7 bases sitting between them.

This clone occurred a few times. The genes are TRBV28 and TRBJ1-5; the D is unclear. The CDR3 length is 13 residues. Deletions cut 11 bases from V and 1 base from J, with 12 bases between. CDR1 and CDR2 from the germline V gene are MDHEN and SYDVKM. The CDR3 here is CAGGERSNQPQHF. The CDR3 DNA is TGTGCCGGCGGTGAGAGGAGCAATCAGCCCCAGCATTTT.

CDR3 DNA: TGTGCCAGCACCTTAGCGGGAGGTGGTGAGCAGTTCTTC. Translating it yields CASTLAGGGEQFF. V and J are TRBV6-5 and TRBJ2-1; 10 nucleotides match TRBD2. This CDR3 comprises 13 residues. CDR1 is MNHEY and CDR2 is SVGAGI in the germline V gene. The ends lost 7 bases at V and 9 bases at J; junction bases unmatched: 6.

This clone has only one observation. DNA for the CDR3: TGTGCCAGCAGTCGACAGAGCAACACTGAAGCTTTCTTT. Encoded protein: CASSRQSNTEAFF. The V and J genes are TRBV6-5 and TRBJ1-1; possibly TRBD1 for D (5 bases). This CDR3 comprises 13 residues. Deletions cut 5 bases from V and 2 bases from J, with 9 bases between. CDR1 is MNHEY, CDR2 SVGAGI, per germline.